Sequencing of this TCR beta chain was carried out in a study of radiotherapy plus CTLA-4 blockade in lung cancer. Between the trimmed V and J ends, which lost 7 bases and 2 bases, there was a span of 12 bases. The CDR3 length is 14 residues. CDR1 SGHTA and CDR2 FQGNSA come from the germline V gene. Clones were read by immunoSEQ multiplex PCR, and TCRdb kept only the in-frame ones, dropping some. Of tens of thousands of clones listed, roughly three quarters are singletons. This receptor was identified in a human donor with non-small cell lung cancer who had stable disease on radiotherapy plus ipilimumab. The sequencing used peripheral blood, collected from a patient treated with radiotherapy plus ipilimumab. This chain joins TRBV7-2 and TRBJ1-3; D is ambiguous. CDR3 protein: CASTLLRTGNTIYF. CDR3 in DNA: TGTGCCAGCACACTACTCAGGACTGGAAACACCATATATTTT. Full variable domain (remainder filled in from reference TRBV7-2 and TRBJ1-3): GAGVSQSPSNKVTEKGKDVELRCDPISGHTALYWYRQSLGQGLEFLIYFQGNSAPDKSGLPSDRFSAERTGGSVSTLTIQRTQQEDSAVYLCASTLLRTGNTIYFGEGSWLTVV.